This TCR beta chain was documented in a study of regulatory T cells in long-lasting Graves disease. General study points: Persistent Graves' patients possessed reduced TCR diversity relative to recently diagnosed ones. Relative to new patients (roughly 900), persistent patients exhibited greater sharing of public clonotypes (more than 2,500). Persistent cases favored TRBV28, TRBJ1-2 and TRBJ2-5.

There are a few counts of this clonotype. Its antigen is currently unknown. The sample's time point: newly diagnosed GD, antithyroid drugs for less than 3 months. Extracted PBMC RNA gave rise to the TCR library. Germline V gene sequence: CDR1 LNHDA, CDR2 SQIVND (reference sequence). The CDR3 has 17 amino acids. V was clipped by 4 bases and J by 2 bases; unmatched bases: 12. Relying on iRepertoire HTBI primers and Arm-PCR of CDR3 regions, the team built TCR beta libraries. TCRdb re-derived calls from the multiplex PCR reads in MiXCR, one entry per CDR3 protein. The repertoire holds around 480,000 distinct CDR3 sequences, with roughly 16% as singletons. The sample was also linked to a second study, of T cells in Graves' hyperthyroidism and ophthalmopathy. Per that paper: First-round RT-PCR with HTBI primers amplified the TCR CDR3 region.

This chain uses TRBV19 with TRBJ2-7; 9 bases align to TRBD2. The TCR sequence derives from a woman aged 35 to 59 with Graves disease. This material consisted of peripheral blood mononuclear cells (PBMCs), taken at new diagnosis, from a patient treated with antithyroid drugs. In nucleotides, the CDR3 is TGTGCCAGTAGTACTGCTAGCGGGGTCACCCGCGCCTACGAGCAGTACTTC. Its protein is CASSTASGVTRAYEQYF.